Listed below are T cell receptor beta chains from one sample, sequenced in a study of blood T cell repertoires in COVID-19. The assay was immunoSEQ multiplex PCR, and TCRdb's table has in-frame clones only and misses some. The sample holds about 56,000 clones, 89% seen once. The source material was peripheral blood. All receptors come from a woman aged 55-70 years with COVID-19, enrolled during active disease. Each CDR3 is given without its conserved first and last residue.

v_call: TRBV30; j_call: TRBJ1-5; cdr3_aa: AWGAPGQPQH
v_call: TRBV2; j_call: TRBJ1-2; cdr3_aa: ASSAYLDSDYGYT
v_call: TRBV2; j_call: TRBJ2-5; cdr3_aa: ASRGLAGDQETQY
v_call: TRBV2; j_call: TRBJ1-5; cdr3_aa: ASSDEPNQPQH
v_call: TRBV30; j_call: TRBJ1-5; cdr3_aa: AWATGQDQPQH
v_call: TRBV25-1; j_call: TRBJ1-4; cdr3_aa: ASSEAPGTGAEKLF
v_call: TRBV27; j_call: TRBJ2-7; cdr3_aa: ASSGKGGSSYEQY
v_call: TRBV19; j_call: TRBJ1-2; cdr3_aa: ASSKSDRAYGYT
v_call: TRBV4-2; j_call: TRBJ2-2; cdr3_aa: ASISSGTGPNTGELF
v_call: TRBV5-4; j_call: TRBJ2-1; cdr3_aa: ASSPQGGGGNEQF
v_call: TRBV7-2; j_call: TRBJ1-2; cdr3_aa: ASSPERGVGYT
v_call: TRBV7-9; j_call: TRBJ2-7; cdr3_aa: ASSLTPYEQY
v_call: TRBV5-1; j_call: TRBJ2-4; cdr3_aa: ASRQGGIGIQY
v_call: TRBV27; j_call: TRBJ2-3; cdr3_aa: ASRAGTSGREGFTDTQY
v_call: TRBV7-9; j_call: TRBJ2-1; cdr3_aa: ASSFTGYNEQF
v_call: TRBV4-1; j_call: TRBJ2-6; cdr3_aa: ASSLLAGTGVSGANVLT
v_call: TRBV2; j_call: TRBJ2-1; cdr3_aa: ASSKDRENEQF
v_call: TRBV4-1; j_call: TRBJ2-6; cdr3_aa: ASSQDPGAGANVLT
v_call: TRBV2; j_call: TRBJ2-2; cdr3_aa: ASSRRGIHTGELF
v_call: TRBV7-9; j_call: TRBJ2-2; cdr3_aa: ASIKPQGVTGELF
v_call: TRBV7-2; j_call: TRBJ1-4; cdr3_aa: ASSSHRGPGEKLF
v_call: TRBV11-2; j_call: TRBJ2-3; cdr3_aa: ASSLGLPGADTQY
v_call: TRBV7-2; j_call: TRBJ1-2; cdr3_aa: ASSLALQGGSRGYT
v_call: TRBV19; j_call: TRBJ2-7; cdr3_aa: ASSPTTGGPYEQY
v_call: TRBV4-3; j_call: TRBJ1-2; cdr3_aa: ASSQVLDRVNGYT
v_call: TRBV7-2; j_call: TRBJ2-5; cdr3_aa: ASSLGGRPVTQY